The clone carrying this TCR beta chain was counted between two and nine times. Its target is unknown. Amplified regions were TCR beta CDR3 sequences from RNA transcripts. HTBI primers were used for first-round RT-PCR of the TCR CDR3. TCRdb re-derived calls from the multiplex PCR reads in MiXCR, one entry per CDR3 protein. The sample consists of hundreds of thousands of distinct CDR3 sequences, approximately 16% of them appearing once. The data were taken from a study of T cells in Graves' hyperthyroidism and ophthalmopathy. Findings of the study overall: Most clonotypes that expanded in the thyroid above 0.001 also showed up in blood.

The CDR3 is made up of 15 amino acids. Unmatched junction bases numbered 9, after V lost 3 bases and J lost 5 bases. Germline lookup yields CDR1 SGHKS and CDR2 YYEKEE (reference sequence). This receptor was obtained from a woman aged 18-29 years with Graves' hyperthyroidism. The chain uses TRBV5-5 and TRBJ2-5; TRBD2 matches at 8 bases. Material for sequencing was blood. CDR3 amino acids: CASSSVGGARETQYF. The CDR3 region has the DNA TGTGCCAGCAGCTCGGTCGGGGGGGCCCGGGAGACCCAGTACTTC.